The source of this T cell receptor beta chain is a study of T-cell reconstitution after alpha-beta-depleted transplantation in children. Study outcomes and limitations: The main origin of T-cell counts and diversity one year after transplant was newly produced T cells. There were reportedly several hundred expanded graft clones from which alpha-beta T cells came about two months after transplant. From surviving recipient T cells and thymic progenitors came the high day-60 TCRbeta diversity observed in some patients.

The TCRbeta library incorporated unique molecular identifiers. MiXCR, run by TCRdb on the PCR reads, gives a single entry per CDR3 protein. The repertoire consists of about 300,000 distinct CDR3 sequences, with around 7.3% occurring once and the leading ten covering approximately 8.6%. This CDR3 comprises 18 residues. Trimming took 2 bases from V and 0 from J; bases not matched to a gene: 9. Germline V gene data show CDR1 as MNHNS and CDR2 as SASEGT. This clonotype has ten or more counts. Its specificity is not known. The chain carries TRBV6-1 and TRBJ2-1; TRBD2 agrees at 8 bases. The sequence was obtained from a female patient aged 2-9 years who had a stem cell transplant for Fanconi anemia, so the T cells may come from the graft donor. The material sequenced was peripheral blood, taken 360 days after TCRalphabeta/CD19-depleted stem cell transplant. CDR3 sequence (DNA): TGTGCCAGCAGTGAAATGGTTTGGGGGACTAGCTCCTACAATGAGCAGTTCTTC. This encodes CASSEMVWGTSSYNEQFF.